This T cell receptor (beta chain) was obtained from a study of cytotoxic CD8 clonotypes in ibrutinib-treated CLL. Across the whole study: Response sampling occurred after a median 12 months of treatment (range 6 to 36).

Regarding this clone: The antigen is not known.

The CDR3 covers 16 residues. Looked up from germline, CDR1 is PRHDT and CDR2 is FYEKMQ (reference sequence). With 5 bases removed from V and 8 bases from J, the gap between germline ends came to 24 bases. The protocol was immunoSEQ multiplex PCR, while the TCRdb copy is restricted to in-frame clones and leaves out a portion. The sample shows some 17,000 clones, 80% to 85% of them seen only once. Study-level findings and limits: Sustained-remission and progressing patients diverged in sampling times. The clonality went up when patients responded to ibrutinib and dropped back toward baseline at progression. Baseline-level clonality went beyond age-matched healthy donors and moved in step with circulating CD8+ T-cell counts.

The source was PBMCs, collected before ibrutinib treatment. The sequence was obtained from a human donor with chronic lymphocytic leukemia. The chain carries TRBV13 and TRBJ1-2, with D tentatively TRBD1 (6 bases). This chain's CDR3 is CASSRALWDNTHGYTF. CDR3 coding DNA: TGTGCCAGCAGCAGGGCATTGTGGGACAATACCCACGGCTACACCTTC.